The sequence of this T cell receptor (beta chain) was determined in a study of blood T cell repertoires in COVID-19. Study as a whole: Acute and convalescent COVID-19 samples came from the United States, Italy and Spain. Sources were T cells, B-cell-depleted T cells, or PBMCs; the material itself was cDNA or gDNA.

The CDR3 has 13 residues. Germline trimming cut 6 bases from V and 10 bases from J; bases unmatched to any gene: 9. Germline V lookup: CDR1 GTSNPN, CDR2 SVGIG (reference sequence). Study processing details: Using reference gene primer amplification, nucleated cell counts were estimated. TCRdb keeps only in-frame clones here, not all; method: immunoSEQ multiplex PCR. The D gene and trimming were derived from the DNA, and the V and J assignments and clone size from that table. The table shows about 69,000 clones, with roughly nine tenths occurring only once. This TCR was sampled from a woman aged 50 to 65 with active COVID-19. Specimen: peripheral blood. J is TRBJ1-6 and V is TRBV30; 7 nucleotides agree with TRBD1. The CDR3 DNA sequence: TGTGCCTGCAGCCGACAGGGACAATCACCCCTCCACTTT. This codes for CACSRQGQSPLHF.